The 7 T cell receptor beta chains given below trace back to one sample, sequenced in a study of siplizumab effects on memory and regulatory T cells. This table comes from immunoSEQ multiplex PCR, and its TCRdb copy is limited to in-frame clones, with some not included. Of some 100,000 clones in the sample, about 95% were seen once. The sequencing input was Tregs sorted from blood. The receptors here all came from a human donor in good health.

V gene TRBV20-1 combines with J gene TRBJ2-1; D ambiguous. Germline V lookup: CDR1 DFQATT, CDR2 SNEGSKA (reference sequence). The germline V and J ends were trimmed by 3 bases and 7 bases, with 7 bases remaining between them. This CDR3 region has 11 residues. CDR3 nucleotide sequence: TGCAGTGCTAGTTTGACGAATGAGCAGTTCTTC. It is translated as CSASLTNEQFF.

This clone came up once. Written as DNA, the CDR3 is TGTGCCAGCAGCGTGATAAAAAAACCTGGGGCCAACGTCCTGACTTTC. It codes for CASSVIKKPGANVLTF. The rearrangement links TRBV5-6 to TRBJ2-6; D not certain. The CDR3 spans 16 residues. Trimming took off 4 bases at V and 2 bases at J, with 13 bases between the two ends. Germline V CDR1 and CDR2: SGHDT, YYEEEE.

The chain combines TRBV6-5 with TRBJ1-1; D gene unclear. There are 14 residues in the CDR3. V gave up 0 bases and J gave up 3 bases, with 8 bases separating them. CDR1 is MNHEY and CDR2 is SVGAGI in the germline V gene. The DNA for the CDR3 is TGTGCCAGCAGTTACTCCCTACAGTACACTGAAGCTTTCTTT. As protein: CASSYSLQYTEAFF.

V usage is TRBV5-1 and J usage is TRBJ1-1; D not resolved. The CDR3 loop spans 14 amino acids. The germline V gene has CDR1 SGHRS and CDR2 YFSETQ. V dropped 2 bases and J dropped 1 base, with 9 bases sitting between them. The CDR3 sequence: CASSFRTENTEAFF. DNA for the CDR3: TGCGCCAGCAGCTTCCGTACCGAGAACACTGAAGCTTTCTTT.

The rearrangement links TRBV4-1 to TRBJ2-7; 11 nucleotides match TRBD1. The germline V gene has CDR1 MGHRA and CDR2 YSYEKL. Unmatched junction bases numbered 8, after V lost 1 base and J lost 6 bases. The CDR3 runs 16 residues. CDR3: CASSQVLGTGGSEQYF. The CDR3 nucleotides are TGCGCCAGCAGCCAAGTGCTCGGGACAGGGGGTTCCGAGCAGTACTTC.

This clone was seen once. This chain joins TRBV5-1 and TRBJ2-7, with 7 nucleotides matching TRBD1. CDR3 length equals 14 residues. Trimming took 2 bases from V and 5 from J; bases not matched to a gene: 7. In germline, CDR1 is SGHRS, CDR2 YFSETQ. DNA of the CDR3: TGCGCCAGCAGCTTTCGGGACAGTTACCACGAGCAGTACTTC. Its protein is CASSFRDSYHEQYF.

The rearrangement links TRBV6-5 to TRBJ1-1, with a possible D match to TRBD1 (5 bases). Trimming took off 7 bases at V and 3 bases at J, with 15 bases between the two ends. CDR1 and CDR2 (germline): MNHEY, SVGAGI. This CDR3 spans 14 amino acids. The DNA for the CDR3 is TGTGCCAGCAATCATGGGGGGTCCTACACTGAAGCTTTCTTT. Its translation: CASNHGGSYTEAFF.